The rows below give T cell receptor beta chains drawn from one sample of a study of T cells in Graves' hyperthyroidism and ophthalmopathy. One entry per CDR3 protein results from TCRdb running MiXCR on the multiplex PCR reads. This table has about 500,000 distinct CDR3 sequences, around 50% appearing once. The material sequenced was peripheral blood or thyroid tissue (not recorded which). Receptor source: an adult woman with Graves' disease, either hyperthyroidism or ophthalmopathy (not recorded which). Both conserved end residues are part of each CDR3. A D gene is named only where the DNA matches it firmly. Not all rows give a size; the values are once, few, many and, for expanded clones, a class.

j_call	d_call	v_call	cdr3_length	clone_size	cdr3_nt	cdr3_aa
TRBJ2-7	-	TRBV5-1	13	many	TGCGCCAGCGGTGCAGAGAATACCTACGAGCAGTACTTC	CASGAENTYEQYF
TRBJ2-2	-	TRBV29-1	12	-	TGCAGCGTTGCTGAAGGGTCCGGGGAGCTGTTTTTT	CSVAEGSGELFF
TRBJ1-5	-	TRBV7-8	11	-	TGTGCCAGCATAGCAATCAGCCCCCAGCATTTT	CASIAISPQHF
TRBJ1-5	TRBD1	TRBV12-3/TRBV12-4	17	once	TGTGCCAGTGCACTCGACAGGGGTCCCACTAGCAATCAGCCCCAGCATTTT	CASALDRGPTSNQPQHF
TRBJ2-2	TRBD2	TRBV9	15	many	TGTGCCAGCAGCGTTAGCGGGAGGGTTGCCGGGGAGCTGTTTTTT	CASSVSGRVAGELFF
TRBJ2-7	TRBD1	TRBV7-9	15	few	TGTGCCAGCAGCCCGACAGGGGGTCAGGCGAACGAGCAGTACTTC	CASSPTGGQANEQYF
TRBJ1-2	-	TRBV2	12	few	TGTGCCAGCAGCGGACTTGTGGATGGCTACACCTTC	CASSGLVDGYTF
TRBJ2-7	-	TRBV3-1	16	-	TGTGCCAGCAGCTCCGAGGGAAGGGTATTATCGTCCGAGCAGTACTTC	CASSSEGRVLSSEQYF
TRBJ1-6	TRBD1	TRBV20-1	14	-	TGCAGTGCTAGACATCGACAGGGAAATTCACCCCTCCACTTT	CSARHRQGNSPLHF
TRBJ2-2	TRBD2	TRBV7-9	17	-	TGTGCCAGCACGATTGGGCGGGAGGGCCTAAGCACCGGGGAGCTGTTTTTT	CASTIGREGLSTGELFF
TRBJ1-2	-	TRBV29-1	13	-	TGCAGCGTTGAGACCAGTTTTAACTATGGCTACACCTTC	CSVETSFNYGYTF
TRBJ1-5	-	TRBV2	14	few	TGTGCCATCAGTGATGGGGACAGCAATCAGCCCCAGCATTTT	CAISDGDSNQPQHF
TRBJ2-7	TRBD2	TRBV29-1	15	few	TGCAGCGTGGCGGGACTAGCGGGGAGGGCTCTCGAGCAGTACTTC	CSVAGLAGRALEQYF
TRBJ2-7	-	TRBV7-8	11	few	TGTGCCAGCAGCTTAACTAACGAGCAGTACTTC	CASSLTNEQYF
TRBJ1-1	-	TRBV6-1	13	-	TGTGCCAGCAGTGAAAGTGGACACCTTGAAGCTTTCTTT	CASSESGHLEAFF
TRBJ1-2	-	TRBV24-1	14	-	TGTGCCACCAGTGACTCTTCAGGCTTTCATGGCTACACCTTC	CATSDSSGFHGYTF
TRBJ2-2	-	TRBV11-1	17	many	TGTGCCAGCAGCCGAGGGGTGGGGAACGGGAACACCGGGGAGCTGTTTTTT	CASSRGVGNGNTGELFF
TRBJ2-5	-	TRBV9	13	-	TGTGCCAGCGGCCGGGACTCCTTGAAGACCCAGTACTTC	CASGRDSLKTQYF
TRBJ1-4	-	TRBV7-9	15	-	TGTGCCAGCAGCTCGCCCGTGAGGAGGGGGGAAAAACTGTTTTTT	CASSSPVRRGEKLFF
TRBJ2-5	-	TRBV13	14	few	TGTGCCAGCAGCTTAAAAGGAGGGATTGAGACCCAGTACTTC	CASSLKGGIETQYF
TRBJ1-1	-	TRBV11-2	14	-	TGTGCCAGCAGCTTTGGGGGGGAATATACTGAAGCTTTCTTT	CASSFGGEYTEAFF
TRBJ1-3	-	TRBV19	16	-	TGTGCCAGTAGTATCACGGGCGGGTCCTCTGGAAACACCATATATTTT	CASSITGGSSGNTIYF
TRBJ1-1	-	TRBV29-1	13	-	TGCAGCGTCGTCCACACGGAGAACACTGAAGCTTTCTTT	CSVVHTENTEAFF
TRBJ1-1	TRBD1	TRBV20-1	13	many	TGCAGTGCTGGGACAGCAGGCAACACTGAAGCTTTCTTT	CSAGTAGNTEAFF
TRBJ2-5	-	TRBV29-1	12	few	TGCAGCGCCTGGGACACGCAAGAGACCCAGTACTTC	CSAWDTQETQYF
TRBJ2-7	TRBD1	TRBV7-2	14	many	TGTGCCAGCAGCTCAGACAGGGGCGCCTACGAGCAGTACTTC	CASSSDRGAYEQYF
TRBJ2-5	TRBD1	TRBV7-9	16	-	TGTGCCAGCAGCGTAGTTGGGACAGGGGATTGGGAGACCCAGTACTTC	CASSVVGTGDWETQYF
TRBJ1-2	-	TRBV25-1	15	few	TGTGCCAGCAGTGAATTATTGGGCAGGGACTATGGCTACACCTTC	CASSELLGRDYGYTF
TRBJ1-3	-	TRBV10-3	14	-	TGTGCCGTCCAACAGGACAGCTCTGGAAACACCATATATTTT	CAVQQDSSGNTIYF
TRBJ2-6	-	TRBV5-4	15	once	TGTGCCAGCAGCCGACAGGCCGCTGGGGCCAACGTCCTGACTTTC	CASSRQAAGANVLTF
TRBJ1-5	-	TRBV28	14	-	TGTGCCAGCAGTTTAAATCTGCGGGTCCAGCCCCAGCATTTT	CASSLNLRVQPQHF
TRBJ2-7	TRBD1	TRBV24-1	15	few	TGTGCCACCAGTGAAGCCGGGACAGGGACGTACGAGCAGTACTTC	CATSEAGTGTYEQYF
TRBJ1-5	-	TRBV20-1	15	-	TGCAGTGCTAGTGAGGTGTTTTTCCCAGGGTGGCCCCAGCATTTT	CSASEVFFPGWPQHF
TRBJ2-7	-	TRBV7-2	15	many	TGTGCCAGCAGCTTAGCAAGGGGGCGGGGCTACGAGCAGTACTTC	CASSLARGRGYEQYF
TRBJ1-6	TRBD1	TRBV5-1	18	-	TGCGCCAGCAGCTTGGAAAGGCTAGGACAGGTTAAGAATTCACCCCTCCACTTT	CASSLERLGQVKNSPLHF
TRBJ2-5	TRBD2	TRBV11-2	15	few	TGTGCCAGCAGCACTGCCCTGGGACTAAAAGAGACCCAGTACTTC	CASSTALGLKETQYF
TRBJ1-5	-	TRBV12-3/TRBV12-4	16	-	TGTGCCAGCAGTTTAGGGCAGGGCGGGACGAGGCAGCCCCAGCATTTT	CASSLGQGGTRQPQHF
TRBJ2-7	-	TRBV20-1	13	many	TGCAGTGCTAGCGGGAGACTCTCCTACGAGCAGTACTTC	CSASGRLSYEQYF
TRBJ2-3	TRBD2	TRBV7-6	16	-	TGTGCCAGCAGCAGGGGACTAGCGGGAGATACAGATACGCAGTATTTT	CASSRGLAGDTDTQYF
TRBJ1-2	-	TRBV29-1	10	many	TGCAGCGTTTGGGGAGAGGGCAAGACCTTC	CSVWGEGKTF
TRBJ2-7	-	TRBV10-3	16	few	TGTGCCATCAGTGATGGGAAGCGACAACCGTCCTACGAGCAGTACTTC	CAISDGKRQPSYEQYF
TRBJ1-2	-	TRBV6-5	13	many	TGTGCCACCATGGAGAAGGGCAACTATGGCTACACCTTC	CATMEKGNYGYTF
TRBJ2-7	-	TRBV5-5	15	once	TGTGCCAGCAGCTTGGGGACCCAAATGAGTTACGAGCAGTACTTC	CASSLGTQMSYEQYF
TRBJ2-5	-	TRBV2	13	many	TGTGCCAGCAGTGCCCAGGTCGAAGAGACCCAGTACTTC	CASSAQVEETQYF
TRBJ2-5	-	TRBV7-9	12	-	TGTGCCAGCGCGGCCAACCAAGAGACCCAGTACTTC	CASAANQETQYF
TRBJ2-7	-	TRBV7-6	12	-	TGTGCCAGCAGCAGTTACCCAGGCGAGCAGTACTTC	CASSSYPGEQYF
TRBJ2-7	TRBD2	TRBV7-9	15	-	TGTGCCAGCAGCCAGACTAGCGGGAGTTCCTACGAGCAGTACTTC	CASSQTSGSSYEQYF
TRBJ1-5	-	TRBV20-1	11	-	TGCAGTGCTAGAGGGGCCGGGCCCCAGCATTTT	CSARGAGPQHF
TRBJ2-2	-	TRBV10-3	12	-	TGTGCCATCAGCCACCAGCAGGGGGGGCTGTTTTTT	CAISHQQGGLFF
TRBJ1-5	-	TRBV2	13	-	TGTGCCAGCAGTGAACGAGGGCAAGGGCCCCAGCATTTT	CASSERGQGPQHF
TRBJ2-7	-	TRBV2	12	many	TGTGCCAGCAGTGAACAGGCCTACGAGCAGTACTTC	CASSEQAYEQYF